This is a list of T cell receptor beta chains from one sample in a study of blood T cell repertoires in COVID-19. Clones were sequenced by immunoSEQ multiplex PCR, and TCRdb holds only the in-frame ones, with some missing. The data contain some 250,000 clones, approximately 90% of them singletons. Sequencing was performed on peripheral blood. These TCRs come from a woman aged 40 to 49 who had recovered from COVID-19. Each CDR3 is given with its conserved first and last residue.

v_call	j_call	cdr3_aa
TRBV24-1	TRBJ2-1	CATSGTGWDEQFF
TRBV7-2	TRBJ2-3	CASSLWRAPDTQYF
TRBV4-2	TRBJ2-5	CASSGRQGPQETQYF
TRBV5-1	TRBJ2-1	CASQPVAGGSYNEQFF
TRBV18	TRBJ1-1	CASSPGRVGTEAFF
TRBV9	TRBJ1-2	CASSVGGRHGYTF
TRBV3-1/TRBV3-2	TRBJ2-1	CASSQPSGVGYNEQFF
TRBV19	TRBJ2-1	CASSGWTRGGNEQFF
TRBV6-2/TRBV6-3	TRBJ2-3	CASSYGLAGGPFTQYF
TRBV5-5	TRBJ1-1	CASSSVATEAFF
TRBV11-3	TRBJ2-3	CASSSGLLHTDTQYF
TRBV9	TRBJ2-1	CASSETGTTYNEQFF
TRBV13	TRBJ2-7	CASSLGGSSYEQYF
TRBV5-1	TRBJ2-7	CASHPGADRPYYKQYF
TRBV7-9	TRBJ2-2	CASSFGLAGGVELFF
TRBV7-2	TRBJ2-7	CASSLAASLGGEQYF
TRBV7-6	TRBJ1-4	CASSLGSGVNEKLFF
TRBV14	TRBJ2-1	CASSQRGRPKPHNEQFF
TRBV18	TRBJ1-1	CASSTDRGVAEAFF
TRBV7-2	TRBJ1-1	CASSLVATRNTEAFF
TRBV7-3	TRBJ2-2	CASSLSVSGRAGELFF
TRBV5-1	TRBJ1-2	CASSPGTGFYYGYTF
TRBV5-5	TRBJ1-3	CASSQGGESGNTIYF
TRBV7-3	TRBJ1-1	CASSPKPLEDRALLRTEAFF
TRBV27	TRBJ1-1	CASRDPGQGARNTEAFF
TRBV7-2	TRBJ2-2	CASSLVGSRGGELFF
TRBV7-2	TRBJ1-1	CATQPGTTNTEAFF
TRBV5-1	TRBJ1-6	CASSWGDRGMDSPLHF
TRBV4-1	TRBJ2-3	CASSQPVGGGGTDTQYF
TRBV30	TRBJ2-7	CAWSVSPSGGPTPYF
TRBV5-6	TRBJ1-6	CASSPGGYNSPLHF
TRBV6-2/TRBV6-3	TRBJ2-3	CASSYTGEADTQYF
TRBV5-1	TRBJ2-5	CASSPRLAGLQETQYF
TRBV30	TRBJ2-1	CAWSPLPLAGGYNEQFF
TRBV7-9	TRBJ2-7	CASTPEDYEQYF
TRBV7-6	TRBJ2-7	CASSLRTGGTYEQYF
TRBV14	TRBJ2-1	CASRVLNEQFF
TRBV7-9	TRBJ2-2	CASSPRGNRGLGELFF
TRBV28	TRBJ1-2	CASSLTPGQGVGGYTF
TRBV6-2/TRBV6-3	TRBJ2-7	CASSYSAATGLAGHEQYF
TRBV7-2	TRBJ1-3	CASSSETGYGNTIYF
TRBV24-1	TRBJ1-2	CATSGTAGGYGYTF
TRBV5-1	TRBJ2-6	CASSLGTPAGSGANVLTF